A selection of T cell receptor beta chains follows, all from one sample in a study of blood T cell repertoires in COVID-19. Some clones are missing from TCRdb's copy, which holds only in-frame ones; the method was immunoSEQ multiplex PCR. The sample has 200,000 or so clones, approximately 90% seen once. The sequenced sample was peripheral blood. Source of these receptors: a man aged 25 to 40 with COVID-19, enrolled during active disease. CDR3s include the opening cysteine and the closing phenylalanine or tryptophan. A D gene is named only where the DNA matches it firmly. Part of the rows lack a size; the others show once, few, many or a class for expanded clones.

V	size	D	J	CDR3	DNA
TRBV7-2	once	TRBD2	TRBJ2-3	CASSPVAGVADTQYF	TGTGCCAGCAGCCCGGTAGCGGGGGTTGCAGATACGCAGTATTTT
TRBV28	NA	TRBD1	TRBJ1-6	CASSPDRVGNSPLHF	TGTGCCAGCAGCCCTGACAGGGTGGGTAATTCACCCCTCCACTTT
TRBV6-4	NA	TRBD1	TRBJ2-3	CASSSRQGPTDTQYF	TGTGCCAGCAGTAGCAGACAGGGGCCGACAGATACGCAGTATTTT
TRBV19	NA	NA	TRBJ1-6	CASSIAQASYNSPLHF	TGTGCCAGTAGTATAGCGCAGGCATCCTATAATTCACCCCTCCACTTT
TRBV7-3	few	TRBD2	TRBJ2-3	CASSHGLAVPILTDTQYF	TGTGCCAGCAGCCATGGACTAGCGGTTCCAATTCTCACAGATACGCAGTATTTT
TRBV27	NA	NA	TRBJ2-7	CASSSTGSEVYEQYF	TGTGCCAGCAGCTCCACAGGGTCGGAGGTATACGAGCAGTACTTC
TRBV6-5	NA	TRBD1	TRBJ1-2	CASRARQGPNYGYTF	TGTGCCAGCAGAGCCAGACAGGGCCCTAACTATGGCTACACCTTC
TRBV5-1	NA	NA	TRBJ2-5	CASSLEPGRETQYF	TGCGCCAGCAGCTTGGAGCCCGGGAGAGAGACCCAGTACTTC
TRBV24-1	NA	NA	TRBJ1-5	CATSDSRGSKPQHF	TGTGCCACCAGTGATTCTCGGGGATCGAAGCCCCAGCATTTT
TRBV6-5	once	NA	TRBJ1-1	CASSYQASNTEAFF	TGTGCCAGCAGTTACCAAGCCTCGAACACTGAAGCTTTCTTT
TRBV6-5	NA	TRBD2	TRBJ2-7	CASTKSGRGVYEQYF	TGTGCCAGCACGAAAAGCGGGAGGGGGGTTTACGAGCAGTACTTC
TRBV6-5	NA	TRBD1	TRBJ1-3	CASRADRGTGNTIYF	TGTGCCAGCAGAGCTGACAGGGGGACTGGAAACACCATATATTTT
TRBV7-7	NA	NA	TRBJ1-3	CASSLGARGSGNTIYF	TGTGCCAGCAGCTTAGGCGCCAGGGGCTCTGGAAACACCATATATTTT
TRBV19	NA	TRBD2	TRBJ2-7	CASSLLAGPYEQYF	TGTGCCAGTAGTCTGCTAGCGGGCCCCTACGAGCAGTACTTC
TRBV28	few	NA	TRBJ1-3	CASSLWAGDSGNTIYF	TGTGCCAGCAGTTTATGGGCAGGGGACTCTGGAAACACCATATATTTT
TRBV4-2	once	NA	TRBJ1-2	CASSQDLLAGVNYGYTF	TGTGCCAGCAGCCAAGATCTTTTGGCAGGGGTTAACTATGGCTACACCTTC
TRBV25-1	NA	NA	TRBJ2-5	CASSEYGEMFEETQYF	TGTGCCAGCAGTGAATACGGGGAGATGTTTGAAGAGACCCAGTACTTC
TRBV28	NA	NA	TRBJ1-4	CASSLYPQGSNEKLFF	TGTGCCAGCAGTTTATACCCCCAGGGGAGCAATGAAAAACTGTTTTTT
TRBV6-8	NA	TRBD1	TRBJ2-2	CASSFGRGRAGTGELFF	TGTGCCAGCAGTTTTGGCAGGGGGCGCGCAGGCACCGGGGAGCTGTTTTTT
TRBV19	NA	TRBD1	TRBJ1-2	CASSRTGELSNYGYTF	TGTGCCTCGAGCCGGACAGGTGAACTCTCTAACTATGGCTACACCTTC
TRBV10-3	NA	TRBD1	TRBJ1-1	CAISESRGRLGEAFF	TGTGCCATCAGTGAGTCAAGGGGGCGGTTGGGTGAAGCTTTCTTT
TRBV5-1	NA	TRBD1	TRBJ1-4	CASSDRTGGVEKLFF	TGCGCCAGCAGCGATCGGACAGGGGGCGTTGAAAAACTGTTTTTT
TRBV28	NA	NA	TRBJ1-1	CASSLETEAFF	TGTGCCAGCAGTTTAGAGACTGAAGCTTTCTTT
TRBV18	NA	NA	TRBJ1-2	CASSPSPRQANGYTF	TGTGCCAGCTCACCATCGCCCCGACAGGCTAACGGCTACACCTTC
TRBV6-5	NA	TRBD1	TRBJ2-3	CASGSRGRTDTQYF	TGTGCCAGCGGGAGCAGGGGGCGCACAGATACGCAGTATTTT
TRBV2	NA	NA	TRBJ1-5	CASREPGNQPQHF	TGTGCCAGCAGAGAACCAGGCAATCAGCCCCAGCATTTT
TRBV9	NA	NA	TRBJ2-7	CASSETGSSYEQYF	TGTGCCAGCAGCGAAACCGGGAGCTCCTACGAGCAGTACTTC
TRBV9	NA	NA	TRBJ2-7	CASSVGLSYEQYF	TGTGCCAGCAGCGTAGGGCTCTCCTACGAGCAGTACTTC
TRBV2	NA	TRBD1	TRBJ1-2	CASNGQGSFYGYTF	TGTGCCAGCAATGGACAGGGTTCATTCTATGGCTACACCTTC
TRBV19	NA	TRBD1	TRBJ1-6	CASKTGQGDSPLHF	TGTGCCAGTAAAACGGGACAGGGGGATTCACCCCTCCACTTT
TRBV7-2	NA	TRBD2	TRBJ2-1	CASSAPVGLAGHEQFF	TGTGCCAGCAGCGCACCAGTGGGACTAGCGGGACATGAGCAGTTCTTC
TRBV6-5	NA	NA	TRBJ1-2	CASSYSRSYGYTF	TGTGCCAGCAGTTACTCGAGGAGCTATGGCTACACCTTC
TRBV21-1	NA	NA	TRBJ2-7	CASSAETSGKPPPYAGDSYEQYF	TGTGCCAGCAGCGCCGAGACTAGCGGGAAACCCCCACCGTACGCCGGCGACTCCTACGAGCAGTACTTC
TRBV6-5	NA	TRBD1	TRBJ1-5	CASRPGQGEAQPQHF	TGTGCCAGCCGACCGGGACAGGGTGAGGCTCAGCCCCAGCATTTT
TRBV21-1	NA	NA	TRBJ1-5	CASSKALVLADSSNQPQHF	TGTGCCAGCAGCAAAGCGTTAGTTCTAGCAGATTCTAGCAATCAGCCCCAGCATTTT
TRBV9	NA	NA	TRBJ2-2	CASSVAPDTGELFF	TGTGCCAGCAGCGTAGCTCCGGACACCGGGGAGCTGTTTTTT
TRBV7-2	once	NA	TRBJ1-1	CASSLAREYTEAFF	TGTGCCAGCAGCTTAGCTCGGGAATACACTGAAGCTTTCTTT
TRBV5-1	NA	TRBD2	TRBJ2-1	CASSSRGGYSYNEQFF	TGCGCCAGCAGCTCCCGGGGGGGCTACTCCTACAATGAGCAGTTCTTC
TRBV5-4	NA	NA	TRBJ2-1	CASSLHHNEQFF	TGTGCCAGCAGCTTACACCACAATGAGCAGTTCTTC
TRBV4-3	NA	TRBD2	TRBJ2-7	CASSQELAGAYEQYF	TGCGCCAGCAGCCAAGAACTAGCGGGGGCCTACGAGCAGTACTTC
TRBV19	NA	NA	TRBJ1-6	CASSMAGSLYNSPLHF	TGTGCCAGTAGTATGGCAGGGTCTTTATATAATTCACCCCTCCACTTT
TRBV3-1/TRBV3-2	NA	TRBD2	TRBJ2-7	CASSQEVVAGEPYEQYF	TGTGCCAGCAGCCAAGAGGTGGTAGCGGGAGAACCCTACGAGCAGTACTTC
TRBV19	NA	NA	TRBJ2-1	CASKTDFEQFF	TGTGCCAGTAAAACAGATTTTGAGCAGTTCTTC
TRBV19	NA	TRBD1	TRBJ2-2	CASSMRGLGTGELFF	TGTGCCAGTAGTATGAGGGGGCTTGGCACCGGGGAGCTGTTTTTT
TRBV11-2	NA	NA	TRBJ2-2	CASSLTPRGGELFF	TGTGCCAGCAGCTTAACCCCTAGGGGCGGGGAGCTGTTTTTT
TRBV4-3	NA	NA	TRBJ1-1	CASSQEVGGNTEAFF	TGCGCCAGCAGCCAAGAGGTCGGGGGGAACACTGAAGCTTTCTTT
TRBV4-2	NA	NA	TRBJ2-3	CASSQPWAGTSTDTQYF	TGTGCCAGCAGCCAACCCTGGGCAGGAACTAGCACAGATACGCAGTATTTT
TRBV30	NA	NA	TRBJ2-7	CAWSPRGMRGYEQYF	TGTGCCTGGAGCCCTAGGGGGATGAGAGGCTACGAGCAGTACTTC